A single sample gave rise to the 13 T cell receptor beta chains below, sequenced in a study of T cells expressing NK-cell markers. Following a re-call of the 5' RACE reads, TCRdb has one entry per CDR3 protein and lacks DNA. With about 540,000 distinct CDR3 sequences in the sample, the ten largest clones hold approximately 4%. The sequencing sample was made of blood T cells: a sorted CD56 or NKG2C T cell subset, CD4+ or CD8+ T cells, or bulk PBMC T cells (not recorded which). These TCRs come from a young man in good health.

The rearrangement joins TRBV24-1 to TRBJ2-1; lacking DNA, the TRBD2 call made by TCRdb goes unchecked. This CDR3 is 19 amino acids long. Germline loops: CDR1 KGHDR, CDR2 SFDVKD. This chain's CDR3 is CATSDFLGLAGESYNEQFF.

The chain links TRBV20-1 to TRBJ2-1; with no DNA, the TCRdb D assignment of TRBD1 cannot be verified. The CDR3 length is 17 residues. Germline V gene sequence: CDR1 DFQATT, CDR2 SNEGSKA (reference sequence). CDR3 sequence: CSANQGIGLSTYNEQFF.

The V and J genes are TRBV28 and TRBJ2-1; absent DNA, TCRdb's TRBD2 call cannot be checked. The V gene's germline CDR1 is MDHEN and CDR2 SYDVKM. The CDR3 sequence is 15 residues long. CDR3 loop: CASTLGEGSYNEQFF.

The chain has TRBV7-9 and TRBJ2-3; TCRdb's D call, TRBD2, is unchecked because there is no DNA. This CDR3 region has 17 residues. The germline CDR1 and CDR2 sequences are SEHNR and FQNEAQ (reference sequence). Here the CDR3 reads CASSDPGLAKPSDTQYF.

The chain links TRBV7-3 to TRBJ1-4. The V gene's germline CDR1 is SGHTA and CDR2 FQGTGA. The CDR3 loop spans 14 amino acids. The CDR3 sequence: CASSSVPVNEKLFF. The whole variable domain, filled in from reference TRBV7-3 and TRBJ1-4, reads GAGVSQTPSNKVTEKGKYVELRCDPISGHTALYWYRQSLGQGPEFLIYFQGTGAADDSGLPNDRFFAVRPEGSVSTLKIQRTERGDSAVYLCASSSVPVNEKLFFGSGTQLSVL.

The chain recombines TRBV4-3 with TRBJ2-2; TCRdb lists TRBD2, though no DNA is available to test this call. This CDR3 has 15 amino acids. Germline-derived CDR1 and CDR2 are LGHNA and YSLEER. CDR3 residues: CASSKGLAGVVELFF.

The genes are TRBV10-3 and TRBJ2-2; with no DNA, the TCRdb D assignment of TRBD2 cannot be verified. CDR3 length: 19 amino acids. Germline V CDR1 and CDR2: ENHRY, SYGVKD. This CDR3 reads CAIRRTGTSGRTYTGELFF.

The chain links TRBV5-1 to TRBJ1-1; no DNA is available, so the TRBD1 call from TCRdb remains unchecked. Germline CDR1 and CDR2: SGHRS and YFSETQ. There are 15 residues in the CDR3. CDR3 sequence reads: CASSVPGQGGTEAFF.

This chain joins TRBV20-1 and TRBJ2-4. Per the germline V gene, CDR1 is DFQATT and CDR2 is SNEGSKA (reference sequence). The CDR3 runs to 14 residues. CDR3 region: CSAMEDLAKNIQYF.

This chain links TRBV7-9 with TRBJ1-1; TCRdb lists TRBD1, though no DNA is available to test this call. Germline CDR1 and CDR2: SEHNR and FQNEAQ (reference sequence). The CDR3 spans 15 residues. The CDR3 protein is CASSFRDMQNTEAFF.

This chain joins TRBV5-1 and TRBJ2-1; the TCRdb D gene call, TRBD1, has no DNA to confirm it. Germline loops: CDR1 SGHRS, CDR2 YFSETQ. This CDR3 has 16 residues. The CDR3 sequence: CASSTSLQGALGEQFF.

The chain links TRBV5-1 to TRBJ2-1; TCRdb's D gene call, TRBD1, goes unchecked for lack of DNA. Germline loops: CDR1 SGHRS, CDR2 YFSETQ. The CDR3 is made up of 15 amino acids. The CDR3 sequence: CASSHTDRGYNEQFF.

The genes are TRBV20-1 and TRBJ2-1; TCRdb's assignment of TRBD1 cannot be checked, as there is no DNA. The V gene's germline CDR1 is DFQATT and CDR2 SNEGSKA (reference sequence). The CDR3 totals 17 residues. CDR3: CSASSRGGSGPLNEQFF.